This TCR beta chain stems from a study of blood T cell repertoires in COVID-19. About the study: Spain, Italy and the United States supplied samples that represented acute and convalescent COVID-19.

The length of the CDR3 is 13 residues. The germline gives CDR1 MNHEY, CDR2 SVGEGT. The V and J ends lost 5 bases and 8 bases, in that order; junction bases with no gene match: 6. Generated by immunoSEQ multiplex PCR, the TCRdb table keeps only in-frame clones and is missing some. The sample shows about 100,000 clones, about 79% of them seen only once. The TCR originated in a woman of 80 years or more with active or convalescent COVID-19. Sequenced input: peripheral blood. The rearrangement uses TRBV6-2 or TRBV6-3 and TRBJ1-2, with 9 bases fitting TRBD1. CDR3: CASSDRTGDGYTF. CDR3 nucleotide sequence: TGTGCCAGCAGTGACCGGACAGGGGACGGCTACACCTTC.